This TCR beta chain is from a study of blood T cells in healthy people across ages. Total RNA was isolated from each sample in quantities of at least 6 micrograms. This clonotype has more than one count but fewer than ten. The target antigen is unknown. General study results and limits: Significant beta diversity loss was already apparent by age 40, declining roughly linearly.

CDR1 is SGHTA, CDR2 FQGNSA, per germline. V lost 5 bases and J 0 bases, leaving 10 bases between the germline ends. This CDR3 region has 14 residues. Together with a sample-barcoded 5' primer, a J-beta primer mix was included in a second PCR lasting roughly 6 to 12 cycles. Per-sample output comprised a minimum of 2.5 million paired-end reads containing CDR3. MiXCR, run by TCRdb on the 5' RACE reads, gives a single entry per CDR3 protein. Here the sample spans around 650,000 distinct CDR3 sequences, around 38% being singletons. The sequenced sample consisted of blood. V and J are TRBV7-2 and TRBJ1-1, with D possibly being TRBD1 (5 bases). This sequence was found in a man older than 75 in good health. The CDR3: CASSPWGVNTEAFF. The CDR3 DNA reads TGTGCCAGCAGCCCCTGGGGCGTGAACACTGAAGCTTTCTTT.